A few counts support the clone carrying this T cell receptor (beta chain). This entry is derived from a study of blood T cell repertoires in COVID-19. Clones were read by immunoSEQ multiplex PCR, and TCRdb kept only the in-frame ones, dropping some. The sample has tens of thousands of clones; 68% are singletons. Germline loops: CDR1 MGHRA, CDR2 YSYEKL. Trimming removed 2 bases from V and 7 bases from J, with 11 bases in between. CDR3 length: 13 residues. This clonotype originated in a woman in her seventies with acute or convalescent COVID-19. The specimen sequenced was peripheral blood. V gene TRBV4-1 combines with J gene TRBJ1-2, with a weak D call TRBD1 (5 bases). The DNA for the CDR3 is TGCGCCAGCAGCCAACAGGGTCGGGTTGGCTACACCTTC. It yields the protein CASSQQGRVGYTF.